One sample yielded the 29 T cell receptor beta chains listed below, sequenced in a study of regulatory T cells in long-lasting Graves disease. Time point given: newly diagnosed GD, antithyroid drugs for less than 3 months. RNA extracted from PBMCs served as the sequencing template. Arm-PCR of CDR3 regions and iRepertoire HTBI primers were the basis on which TCR beta libraries were built. TCRdb independently ran MiXCR on the multiplex PCR reads; one entry per CDR3 protein. The sample includes about 620,000 distinct CDR3 sequences, 15% to 20% of them seen just once. These same data were also listed under a study on T cells in Graves' hyperthyroidism and ophthalmopathy.

The starting material was peripheral blood mononuclear cells (PBMCs), obtained at new diagnosis, from a patient treated with antithyroid drugs. The receptors come from a woman in her twenties or thirties with Graves disease.

This clonotype was detected ten times or more. The rearrangement joins TRBV6-1 to TRBJ1-5, with D possibly being TRBD1 (6 bases). This CDR3 is built from 15 residues. CDR1 MNHNS and CDR2 SASEGT come from the germline V gene. The V end lost 5 bases, the J end lost 5 bases, and 16 bases lay between the germline ends. CDR3 DNA sequence: TGTGCCAGCAGTACGGGGGGGCAGAGGTATCAGCCCCAGCATTTT. The encoded protein is CASSTGGQRYQPQHF.

This clonotype was observed a handful of times. J is TRBJ2-2 and V is TRBV7-8; 11 bases match TRBD2. The CDR3 is 15 residues long. The V gene's germline CDR1 is SGHVS and CDR2 FQNEAQ. Losses at the gene ends were 5 bases for V and 6 bases for J; bases not matched to a gene: 5. CDR3 bases: TGTGCCAGCAGCCGACTAGCGGGATTCCCCGGGGAGCTGTTTTTT. Translating gives CASSRLAGFPGELFF.

This clonotype has ten or more counts. The CDR3 DNA is TGCAGTGCAAAACAGGGTAATAATCAGCCCCAGCATTTT. Its protein product is CSAKQGNNQPQHF. The gene calls are TRBV20-1 and TRBJ1-5; perhaps TRBD1 as D (6 bases). Trimming stripped 6 bases from V and 4 bases from J, with 13 bases between. CDR3 length: 13 amino acids. Per the germline V gene, CDR1 is DFQATT and CDR2 is SNEGSKA (reference sequence).

The chain links TRBV18 to TRBJ2-2, with D unclear. Germline values: CDR1 KGHSH, CDR2 LQKENI. This CDR3 is 13 amino acids long. V was trimmed by 3 bases and J by 5 bases, leaving 7 bases between them. The CDR3 nucleotides are TGTGCCAGCTCACCCCTGCATACCGGGGAGCTGTTTTTT. Protein: CASSPLHTGELFF.

This clonotype has at least ten counts. V and J are TRBV28 and TRBJ1-2; D uncertain. This CDR3 comprises 14 residues. The germline gives CDR1 MDHEN, CDR2 SYDVKM. V was clipped by 3 bases and J by 6 bases, with 14 bases between them. The CDR3 protein is CASSFSGAFNGYTF. CDR3 in DNA: TGTGCCAGCAGTTTTTCAGGAGCCTTCAATGGCTACACCTTC.

The table lists this clonotype with many counts. The chain joins TRBV27 to TRBJ2-5, with TRBD2 matching 11 bases. This CDR3 has 18 amino acids. Trimming at V came to 5 bases and at J to 0 bases, leaving 11 bases not matched to a gene. The germline V gene encodes CDR1 MNHEY and CDR2 SMNVEV (reference sequence). The CDR3 sequence is CASSKSYGTSGYQETQYF. The CDR3 nucleotides are TGTGCCAGCAGTAAATCGTACGGGACTAGCGGTTACCAAGAGACCCAGTACTTC.

This clonotype was observed a handful of times. V gene TRBV19 combines with J gene TRBJ2-5; D remains unclear. In germline, CDR1 is LNHDA, CDR2 SQIVND (reference sequence). Trimming stripped 5 bases from V and 4 bases from J, with 11 bases between. This CDR3 has 13 amino acids. The CDR3 bases are TGTGCCAGTAGTCCTTATCTTGGAGAGACCCAGTACTTC. This sequence encodes CASSPYLGETQYF.

This clonotype was recorded many times. The J gene is TRBJ1-1, the V gene TRBV28; D unclear. Trimming removed 3 bases at V and 2 bases at J, with 16 bases between. The CDR3 runs 16 residues. Germline V gene lookup returns CDR1 MDHEN and CDR2 SYDVKM. The CDR3 nucleotides read TGTGCCAGCAGTTTTGACCCAAATGAGGGTAACACTGAAGCTTTCTTT. Encoded protein: CASSFDPNEGNTEAFF. Full variable domain (outside the CDR3, taken from reference TRBV28 and TRBJ1-1): DVKVTQSSRYLVKRTGEKVFLECVQDMDHENMFWYRQDPGLGLRLIYFSYDVKMKEKGDIPEGYSVSREKKERFSLILESASTNQTSMYLCASSFDPNEGNTEAFFGQGTRLTVV.

This clonotype was detected a few times. The CDR3 DNA reads as TGCGCCACCCGGGGGGCAGGGAAGAGGGATGAGCAGTTCTTC. Protein: CATRGAGKRDEQFF. The chain employs TRBV5-1 and TRBJ2-1, with D possibly being TRBD2 (7 bases). This CDR3 contains 14 residues. V lost 9 bases, J lost 8 bases, and 21 bases lay in between. Germline V gene data show CDR1 as SGHRS and CDR2 as YFSETQ.

This clonotype was picked up a small number of times. J is TRBJ2-7 and V is TRBV19; possible D gene TRBD2, 5 bases. In germline, CDR1 is LNHDA, CDR2 SQIVND (reference sequence). CDR3 length equals 15 residues. Trimming removed 3 bases from V and 2 bases from J, with 14 bases in between. CDR3 DNA sequence: TGTGCCAGTAGTATCGGGGAGCCCACAACCTACGAGCAGTACTTC. This translates into CASSIGEPTTYEQYF.

CDR3 in DNA: TGTGCCAGCAGCTTCGTTGAGTACAATGAGCAGTTCTTC. It codes for CASSFVEYNEQFF. The rearrangement joins TRBV5-4 to TRBJ2-1, with D unclear. Germline-derived CDR1 and CDR2 are SGHNT and YYREEE (reference sequence). V shed 2 bases and J shed 4 bases, with 7 bases lying between them. This CDR3 has 13 amino acids.

The V gene is TRBV29-1, the J gene TRBJ2-1; D not certain. Germline CDR1 SQVTM, CDR2 ANQGSEA. The CDR3 extends over 11 amino acids. V lost 2 bases, J lost 4 bases, and 3 bases lay in between. CDR3 sequence: CSVETYNEQFF. The DNA of the CDR3 is TGCAGCGTTGAAACATACAATGAGCAGTTCTTC.

This clonotype appeared many times. DNA for the CDR3: TGTGCCAGCAAACTACCCGAGGGCAGCAATCAGCCCCAGCATTTT. Translating gives CASKLPEGSNQPQHF. The chain carries TRBV28 and TRBJ1-5; D unresolved. Trimming left V 7 bases short and J 1 base short, with 14 bases between. Germline V gene lookup returns CDR1 MDHEN and CDR2 SYDVKM. The CDR3 contains 15 residues.

In its sample, this clonotype was seen many times. The chain employs TRBV7-9 and TRBJ1-1, with D hard to call. Germline-derived CDR1 and CDR2 are SEHNR and FQNEAQ (reference sequence). V gave up 1 base and J gave up 1 base, with 7 bases separating them. The CDR3 runs 14 residues. In DNA form, the CDR3 reads TGTGCCAGCAGCTTAGTAGAACAGAACACTGAAGCTTTCTTT. It specifies CASSLVEQNTEAFF.

This clonotype came up many times. The chain has TRBV6-1 and TRBJ1-6; D not resolved. CDR1 is MNHNS and CDR2 is SASEGT in the germline V gene. The CDR3 runs to 15 residues. The V gene lost 2 bases and the J gene lost 10 bases, with 15 bases spanning the gap. This CDR3 is CASSEMGASGSPLHF. The CDR3 DNA reads TGTGCCAGCAGTGAAATGGGTGCCTCGGGGTCACCCCTCCACTTT.

This clonotype showed up many times. The J gene is TRBJ1-5, the V gene TRBV29-1, with TRBD1 identical over 7 bases. The CDR3 is 14 residues long. CDR1 SQVTM and CDR2 ANQGSEA come from the germline V gene. V lost 6 bases to trimming and J lost 2 bases; unmatched junction nucleotides: 7. The DNA for the CDR3 is TGCAGCGTACAGGACAGGATTGGCAATCAGCCCCAGCATTTT. This sequence encodes CSVQDRIGNQPQHF.

CDR3 bases: TGTGCCAGCAGTGAATCCTACAGGGTAAACACTGAAGCTTTCTTT. Amino acid sequence: CASSESYRVNTEAFF. The chain has TRBV2 and TRBJ1-1, with a weak D call TRBD1 (6 bases). V lost 2 bases, J lost 2 bases, and 12 bases lay in between. The germline CDR1 and CDR2 sequences are SNHLY and FYNNEI. CDR3 size: 15 residues.

The V gene is TRBV20-1, the J gene TRBJ2-7; unclear D gene. From germline, CDR1 is DFQATT and CDR2 SNEGSKA (reference sequence). The V end lost 4 bases, the J end lost 2 bases, and 12 bases lay between the germline ends. The CDR3 runs 13 residues. The CDR3 reads CSAILGNAYEQYF. The CDR3 nucleotides read TGCAGTGCTATTCTTGGAAACGCCTACGAGCAGTACTTC.

This chain joins TRBV19 and TRBJ2-4, with TRBD2 as a possible D gene (6 bases). CDR3 size: 15 residues. V lost 8 bases and J lost 4, with 18 bases in between. Germline V gives CDR1 LNHDA, CDR2 SQIVND (reference sequence). The CDR3 here is CASAGAGTGKNIQYF. As DNA, the CDR3 is TGTGCCAGTGCCGGGGCGGGAACGGGTAAAAACATTCAGTACTTC. Together with reference TRBV19 and TRBJ2-4, the CDR3 gives the full variable domain: DGGITQSPKYLFRKEGQNVTLSCEQNLNHDAMYWYRQDPGQGLRLIYYSQIVNDFQKGDIAEGYSVSREKKESFPLTVTSAQKNPTAFYLCASAGAGTGKNIQYFGAGTRLSVL.

This clonotype was seen repeatedly, ten times or more. The chain recombines TRBV29-1 with TRBJ2-1; no clear D gene. Trimming cost V 3 bases and J 3 bases, with 6 bases left between them. CDR1 is SQVTM and CDR2 is ANQGSEA in the germline V gene. The CDR3 covers 12 residues. The CDR3 DNA reads TGCAGCGTTGAGCCAGACTACAATGAGCAGTTCTTC. It translates to CSVEPDYNEQFF.

The V gene is TRBV12-3 or TRBV12-4, the J gene TRBJ1-1; D not resolved. The CDR3 spans 14 residues. V was pared by 2 bases and J by 4 bases, with 11 bases between. In DNA form, the CDR3 reads TGTGCCAGCAGTTTAATGGGGTTGAGCACTGAAGCTTTCTTT. Protein sequence: CASSLMGLSTEAFF.

This clonotype has a count of ten or more. The chain employs TRBV2 and TRBJ2-1, with D uncertain. Germline CDR1 SNHLY, CDR2 FYNNEI. The V end was cut by 6 bases, the J end by 4 bases, with 7 bases between. The length of the CDR3 is 12 residues. Here the CDR3 reads CASRRDYNEQFF. CDR3 nucleotide sequence: TGTGCCAGCAGGAGAGATTACAATGAGCAGTTCTTC.

This clonotype was seen many times. This chain joins TRBV20-1 and TRBJ1-6; TRBD1 matches at 7 bases. V dropped 4 bases and J dropped 1; count of bases not matched to a gene: 4. Per germline, CDR1 DFQATT and CDR2 SNEGSKA (reference sequence). The CDR3 covers 15 residues. CDR3 sequence: CSANRGVSYNSPLHF. In nucleotides, the CDR3 is TGCAGTGCTAACAGGGGTGTATCCTATAATTCACCCCTCCACTTT.

The V and J genes are TRBV28 and TRBJ2-7, with 9 bases matching TRBD2. Unmatched junction bases numbered 9, after V lost 7 bases and J lost 5 bases. The CDR3 runs 14 residues. CDR1 is MDHEN, CDR2 SYDVKM, per germline. CDR3 nucleotide sequence: TGTGCCAGCACTCGGGGACTAGCTTTGCACGAGCAGTACTTC. The encoded protein is CASTRGLALHEQYF.

This chain joins TRBV20-1 and TRBJ2-4; perhaps TRBD2 as D (6 bases). The CDR3 sequence is 14 residues long. Per the germline V gene, CDR1 is DFQATT and CDR2 is SNEGSKA (reference sequence). The V end was cut by 5 bases, the J end by 7 bases, with 18 bases between. The CDR3 DNA reads as TGCAGTGCTGGGGGAGGTGGGGAGTGGAACATTCAGTACTTC. Encoded protein: CSAGGGGEWNIQYF.

The V and J genes are TRBV2 and TRBJ1-1, with 9 bases matching TRBD1. The ends lost 7 bases at V and 0 bases at J; junction bases unmatched: 3. The CDR3 is 14 residues long. Per germline, CDR1 SNHLY and CDR2 FYNNEI. The CDR3 spells CASTRQGVNTEAFF. The CDR3 bases are TGTGCCAGCACCCGACAGGGGGTGAACACTGAAGCTTTCTTT.

Points on this clonotype: At one boundary the junction diverges from the germline segment, which might be a read error. The chain is built from TRBV7-3 and TRBJ2-7; 9 nucleotides agree with TRBD2. Germline lookup yields CDR1 SGHTA and CDR2 FQGTGA. The CDR3 totals 15 residues. CDR3 nucleotide sequence: TGTGTCAGCAGCTCTACGGGGACTAGCATCTACGAGCAGTACTTC. Its translation is CVSSSTGTSIYEQYF.

Concerning this clonotype: An end of the junction differs from the germline gene, which may be a read error. V usage is TRBV4-1 and J usage is TRBJ1-5; no firm D call. The germline CDR1 and CDR2 sequences are MGHRA and YSYEKL. The CDR3 totals 13 residues. As DNA, the CDR3 is TGCGCCAGCAGCCAAGTTAACAATCGGCCCCAGCATTTT. Translation gives CASSQVNNRPQHF.

Many counts were recorded for this clonotype. DNA of the CDR3: TGTGCCATCAGTGTGGAAGGGAAGTCAGGGGGCTATGGCTACACCTTC. It yields the protein CAISVEGKSGGYGYTF. This chain connects TRBV10-3 to TRBJ1-2; 7 nucleotides align to TRBD1. Per germline, CDR1 ENHRY and CDR2 SYGVKD. This CDR3 has 16 residues. The trim removed 4 bases at V and 4 bases at J, leaving 12 bases unmatched.